Here is one T cell receptor beta chain with its context. This clonotype has more than one count but fewer than ten. Its antigen is unknown. Qualities for individual bases were not recorded, and no much larger clone is one base off. The sample belongs to a study of post-analysis software for immune sequencing data (dated by TCRdb to the mid-2010s). About the study as a whole: The recorded disease courses included relapsing-remitting, secondary progressive and progressive-relapsing multiple sclerosis, and some patients had no subtype annotation. The patient repertoires were compared against 10 to 12 previously published healthy control repertoires obtained from donors aged roughly 6 to 28 years. A subset of samples was prepared in parallel using single-end sample barcoding, then pooled and co-amplified after Illumina adapter ligation.

TCR beta repertoires were profiled from peripheral blood of more than ten young patients with multiple sclerosis to demonstrate the VDJtools post-analysis software. The multiple sclerosis patients were children and adolescents between roughly 6 and 17 years of age. What the work shows at the level of the full study, not this receptor alone: When samples were clustered directly using the F measure, samples prepared in the same batch co-clustered strongly, which prompted a batch-effect correction. The multiple sclerosis patient group was slightly younger than the control group. Four or five TRBV segments, including TRBV5-6, TRBV5-1 and TRBV20-1, were significantly more frequent in patients than controls. Compared with controls, multiple sclerosis patients had significantly lower normalized Chao1 diversity, a finding suggesting substantial peripheral T-cell clonal expansion.

Trimming takes 2 bases off V and 3 bases off J; junction bases not matched to a gene: 3. The CDR3, from cysteine to phenylalanine, totals 15 residues. Only the CDR3 portion is preserved as DNA: 45 bases, with reading frame beginning at the first base. For CDR1 and CDR2, the germline V gene lists MDHEN and SYDVKM. The method was PCR. These reads were obtained on an Illumina HiSeq 2500. To reduce PCR and sequencing biases, unique molecular identifiers were incorporated into the TCR beta cDNA libraries. Per 1 to 10 million input T cells, approximately 500,000 cDNA molecules were obtained, such that each molecule approximated one T cell. The same protocol used for the earlier healthy control dataset was applied to prepare and sequence the patient libraries. Within a given batch, samples were prepared together, multiplexed and sequenced on the same HiSeq lane. In the paper's pipeline: Raw barcoded reads were processed with MIGEC, discarding single-read molecular identifier groups before consensus assembly and CDR3 extraction. Clonotype tables were post-analysed with VDJtools, normalizing diversity by down-sampling all datasets to the smallest sample size. To correct batch-related cross-sample contamination, repertoire overlap clustering matched CDR3 amino acid sequences but not nucleotide sequences. Using fastp trimming at Q25 and MiXCR clonotype assembly, TCRdb reanalyzed the public sequencing data and kept in-frame beta chains. Here each entry gathers all rows of one CDR3 protein and keeps the most common genes and DNA. The V and J calls shown here were made by TCRdb, not taken from the authors' results. The sample has 650,000 to 850,000 distinct CDR3 sequences on record, 35% to 55% of them singletons. Of the sample, roughly 4.4% is held by the ten largest clones.

The clonotype was recovered from a girl aged 10 to 17 with multiple sclerosis. The sequence joins TRBV28 to TRBJ1-2; 10 bases in the junction line up with TRBD1. The specimen was blood. The DNA reads TGTGCCAGCAGTTTAAGGGACAGGGGTCACTATGGCTACACCTTC. It translates as CASSLRDRGHYGYTF.